What follows are 11 T cell receptor beta chains derived from one specimen sequenced in a study of cytomegalovirus exposure and HLA in healthy donors. Method: immunoSEQ multiplex PCR; TCRdb's copy keeps in-frame clones and lacks some. The sample lists around 150,000 clones; 88% were seen once. Sequenced: PBMCs. The origin of the receptors is a man in his late teens or twenties in good health and CMV-seronegative.

The J gene is TRBJ1-2, the V gene TRBV4-2; TRBD1 matches 7 bases. CDR1 LGHNA and CDR2 YNFKEQ come from the germline V gene. The CDR3 is made up of 15 amino acids. J lost 0 bases, V lost 1 base, and 2 bases had no gene match. The CDR3 loop reads CASSQGTGTNYGYTF. The CDR3 nucleotides read TGTGCCAGCAGCCAAGGGACAGGCACTAACTATGGCTACACCTTC.

The chain employs TRBV5-6 and TRBJ2-5; the D gene is possibly TRBD1 (6 bases). Trimming pared 4 bases from V and 1 base from J, leaving 17 bases between. The germline V gene encodes CDR1 SGHDT and CDR2 YYEEEE. The CDR3 has 16 residues. CDR3: CASSRGNRAPQETQYF. DNA for the CDR3: TGTGCCAGCAGCAGGGGGAACAGGGCCCCCCAAGAGACCCAGTACTTC.

J is TRBJ1-5 and V is TRBV6-1; TRBD1 matches at 7 bases. Trimming removed 6 bases from V and 5 bases from J; junction bases left unmatched: 10. The germline V gene has CDR1 MNHNS and CDR2 SASEGT. CDR3 length: 15 residues. CDR3 residues: CASSSGGEGYQPQHF. The CDR3 DNA reads as TGTGCCAGCAGCTCAGGGGGAGAGGGCTATCAGCCCCAGCATTTT.

V usage is TRBV28 and J usage is TRBJ1-5, with TRBD1 matching 9 bases. The CDR3 runs to 14 residues. Germline V gene lookup returns CDR1 MDHEN and CDR2 SYDVKM. V was clipped by 6 bases and J by 5 bases; unmatched bases: 5. The CDR3 DNA sequence: TGTGCCAGCAGCTCCGGGACAGGGTATCAGCCCCAGCATTTT. This sequence encodes CASSSGTGYQPQHF.

This chain connects TRBV6-5 to TRBJ1-1; D remains ambiguous. Per germline, CDR1 MNHEY and CDR2 SVGAGI. The CDR3 consists of 13 residues. The ends were cut back, 5 bases at V and 0 bases at J, with 7 bases in the middle. CDR3 amino acids: CASSRFLNTEAFF. The CDR3 nucleotides read TGTGCCAGCAGTCGGTTTTTGAACACTGAAGCTTTCTTT.

J is TRBJ1-5 and V is TRBV6-5, with D perhaps TRBD1 (5 bases). CDR1 is MNHEY, CDR2 SVGAGI, per germline. Trimming stripped 5 bases from V and 3 bases from J, with 11 bases between. CDR3 size: 14 residues. The CDR3 nucleotides read TGTGCCAGCAGTAAGCGACAGTACAATCAGCCCCAGCATTTT. The encoded protein is CASSKRQYNQPQHF.

This chain joins TRBV2 and TRBJ2-2, with 9 bases lining up with TRBD2. J gave up 5 bases and V 5 bases, and 15 bases lay outside the gene matches. The CDR3 totals 18 residues. CDR1 and CDR2 (germline): SNHLY, FYNNEI. The CDR3 nucleotides are TGTGCCAGCAGTAAGATCCTCCAGCGGGAGGAAAAGACCGGGGAGCTGTTTTTT. Translating gives CASSKILQREEKTGELFF.

This chain uses TRBV29-1 with TRBJ1-2; 7 bases map to TRBD1. The CDR3 is made up of 14 amino acids. The germline V gene encodes CDR1 SQVTM and CDR2 ANQGSEA. The J segment lost 8 bases and the V segment lost 1 base, leaving 10 bases of the junction unmatched. Here the CDR3 DNA reads TGCAGCGTTGAAGTCCTCCGCGGGACAGTCGGCTACACCTTC. Residues: CSVEVLRGTVGYTF.

V usage is TRBV7-9 and J usage is TRBJ1-4; D not certain. The V end lost 2 bases, the J end lost 4 bases, and 8 bases lay between the germline ends. The CDR3 covers 14 residues. Germline CDR1 and CDR2: SEHNR and FQNEAQ (reference sequence). The CDR3 loop reads CASSLIGDNEKLFF. As DNA, the CDR3 is TGTGCCAGCAGCTTAATCGGGGATAATGAAAAACTGTTTTTT. Drawing the rest from reference TRBV7-9 and TRBJ1-4, the complete variable domain is DTGVSQNPRHKITKRGQNVTFRCDPISEHNRLYWYRQTLGQGPEFLTYFQNEAQLEKSRLLSDRFSAERPKGSFSTLEIQRTEQGDSAMYLCASSLIGDNEKLFFGSGTQLSVL.

V is TRBV5-6 and J is TRBJ1-5; 7 bases line up with TRBD1. Germline V gene sequence: CDR1 SGHDT, CDR2 YYEEEE. With 4 bases clipped from V and 0 bases from J, the junction kept 10 bases outside the gene matches. CDR3 size: 17 residues. CDR3 sequence reads: CASSKTIDRDSNQPQHF. The CDR3 nucleotides are TGTGCCAGCAGCAAGACAATTGACAGGGATAGCAATCAGCCCCAGCATTTT.

This clone has only one observation. The chain employs TRBV2 and TRBJ2-5; D is unclear. The V gene lost 7 bases and the J gene lost 2 bases, with 14 bases spanning the gap. The CDR3 consists of 14 residues. Germline assignment: CDR1 SNHLY and CDR2 FYNNEI. DNA of the CDR3: TGTGCCAGCAAGGCAGGCAACGCTCAAGAGACCCAGTACTTC. This gives the protein CASKAGNAQETQYF.